This T cell receptor beta chain emerged from a study of T cells expressing NK-cell markers. As for the study in general: HCMV seropositivity marked seven of the eight sequenced donors; one was seronegative.

Overall study findings and caveats: Whether expanded NKG2C+ T cell clones were HCMV-specific remained unclear.

Germline CDR1 is SQVTM and CDR2 is ANQGSEA. The CDR3 is 15 residues long. With regard to this clonotype: Its specificity is not known.

5'RACE template switching with UMIs generated TCR beta cDNA. TCRdb reanalyzed the 5' RACE reads, giving one entry per CDR3 protein sequence and no DNA. This sample carries about 460,000 distinct CDR3 sequences, with approximately 1.4% going to the ten biggest clones. This chain joins TRBV29-1 and TRBJ1-5; TCRdb outputs TRBD1, but without DNA this stays unchecked. The source material was blood T cells: a sorted CD56 or NKG2C T cell subset, CD4+ or CD8+ T cells, or bulk PBMC T cells (not recorded which). This clonotype originated in a woman between 50 and 59 years old in good health. The CDR3 sequence: CSATGTGGFNQPQHF.